The clone carrying this TCR beta chain was observed once. Its antigen is unidentified. The data stem from a study of graft-versus-host responses after intestinal transplantation. The CDR3 length is 15 residues. CDR1 and CDR2 from the germline V gene are SNHLY and FYNNEI. V shed 4 bases and J 6 bases; nucleotides not matched to a gene: 3. Sequencing was performed with immunoSEQ multiplex PCR; in TCRdb, only in-frame clones are kept and a portion is missing. The table lists about 26,000 clones, over 80% of them singletons. The input for sequencing was unstimulated CD4+ T cells sorted from spleen or lymph node cells, taken before intestinal transplant. The gene calls are TRBV2 and TRBJ2-1, with 13 nucleotides matching TRBD2. This sequence was found in a human donor who received an intestinal transplant. Here the CDR3 reads CASSATSGGANEQFF. CDR3 sequence (DNA): TGTGCCAGCAGTGCAACTAGCGGGGGGGCCAATGAGCAGTTCTTC.